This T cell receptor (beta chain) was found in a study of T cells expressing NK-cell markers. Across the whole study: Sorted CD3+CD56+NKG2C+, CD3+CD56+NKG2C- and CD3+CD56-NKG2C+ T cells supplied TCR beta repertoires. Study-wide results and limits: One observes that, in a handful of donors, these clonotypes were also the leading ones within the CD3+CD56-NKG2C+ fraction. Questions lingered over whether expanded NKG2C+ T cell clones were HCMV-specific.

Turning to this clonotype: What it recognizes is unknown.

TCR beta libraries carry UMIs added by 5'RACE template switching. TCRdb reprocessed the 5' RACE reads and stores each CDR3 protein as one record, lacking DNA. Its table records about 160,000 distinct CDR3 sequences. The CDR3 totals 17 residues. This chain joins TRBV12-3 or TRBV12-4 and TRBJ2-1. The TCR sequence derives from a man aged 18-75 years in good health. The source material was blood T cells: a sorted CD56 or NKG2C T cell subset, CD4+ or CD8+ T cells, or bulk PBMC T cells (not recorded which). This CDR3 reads CASSLISAGSSYNEQFF.